A single TCR beta chain is shown here with its context. This clone's antigen is unknown. Base qualities are missing; no much larger clone stands one base away. Exclusion was applied to patients with uncontrolled infections, other autoimmune diseases, pregnancy or lactation. Diagnoses were based on clinical symptoms, serum thyroxine and TRAb, thyroid ultrasound and orbital computed tomography. Total RNA was extracted using Trizol reagent, and RNA quality was assessed on an Agilent 2100 Bioanalyzer. As encoded in the germline V gene (reference sequence), CDR1 is LNHNV while CDR2 is YYDKDF. Cut back by 0 bases and 7 bases, the V and J ends lie 16 bases apart. The CDR3 runs 16 amino acids, cysteine and phenylalanine included. This entry keeps only the CDR3 DNA: 48 bases, framed from base 1. The data originate from a study of T cells in Graves' hyperthyroidism and ophthalmopathy (dated by TCRdb to the late 2010s). With regard to the full study: To identify distinguishing TCR V-J signatures, a discovery cohort of 100 or so patients was used, comprising fewer than 45 with Graves' ophthalmopathy and some 57 with stable Graves' hyperthyroidism. Prospective prediction of ophthalmopathy was tested in an independent validation cohort consisting of fewer than 20 hyperthyroidism patients and approximately 16 patients who later progressed to ophthalmopathy. After blood sampling, hyperthyroidism patients were treated with methimazole at a starting dose of 30 mg daily, and ophthalmopathy patients were treated with high-dose intravenous methylprednisolone. In addition, the study compared T-cell repertoires in thyroid tissue and in blood from 6 or 7 Graves' hyperthyroidism patients. The paper describes TCR Vbeta CDR3 sequencing of fewer than 150 peripheral blood samples, made up of under 50 ophthalmopathy patients, some 80 hyperthyroidism patients and around 17 progressor patients. The 100 or so discovery patients were randomly split 7:3 into training and test sets. The full study reports these points: Sample size was not statistically predetermined, and blinding of investigators to group allocation was not performed. Blood samples also contained most of the expanded thyroid clonotypes (frequency above 0.001), which suggests that blood repertoires may reflect thyroid immune responses. A 13 V-J signature model separated ophthalmopathy from stable hyperthyroidism, with over 85% sensitivity and roughly 81% specificity in cross-validation and 80%/75% in testing. During validation, the model predicted progression to ophthalmopathy a median of approximately six months ahead of onset, with just under 71% sensitivity and around 73% specificity.

The TCR beta CDR3 regions were amplified from RNA transcripts. The TCR CDR3 was subjected to a first round of RT-PCR using the HTBI primer set and the Qiagen OneStep RT-PCR kit. A second multiplex PCR round built the libraries, followed by size selection and purification. Sequencing of the libraries was done on an Illumina HiSeq2000 using paired-end 100 bp reads. The paper's processing steps were these. Raw data were processed with SOAPnuke, discarding reads with adapters, uncalled bases, mean Phred below 15, or no exact constant-primer or identifier match. High-quality paired reads were merged using COPE v1.2.5, and each unique nucleotide sequence was defined as a clonotype. MiTCR v1.1 was used to align the clonotypes against IMGT TRBV, TRBD and TRBJ reference segments. The analysis was restricted to V-J combinations with a frequency above 0.0001, which together covered 99% to 99.2% of the repertoires. The TCS score was defined as the ratio of F50 (clonal expansion) to E x V (chaos), calculated using BLOSUM62-based TCRdist between CDR3 peptides within each V-J. Welch's t-statistics and random forest reduced fewer than 550 V-J features to 13, which were used in a naive Bayes classifier (R e1071). Thyroid-blood repertoire similarity was quantified with the Morisita-Horn index. The public sequencing data were trimmed at Q25 with fastp and processed into clonotypes with MiXCR by TCRdb, which kept only in-frame beta chains. Rows are unified per CDR3 protein, each entry keeping the most common DNA and genes. Here the V and J calls rest on TCRdb's processing, not on the authors' analysis. The sample table records 600,000 to 700,000 distinct CDR3 sequences; 45% of these occur just once. The ten largest clones add up to about 7.7% of the sample.

Sequencing was performed on peripheral blood or thyroid tissue (not recorded which). The receptor was isolated from an adult man with Graves' disease, either hyperthyroidism or ophthalmopathy (not recorded which). The receptor chain draws on TRBV15 and TRBJ1-5, with TRBD1 as a weak D call on 6 bases. The CDR3 sequence is CATSRDFPQGGQPQHF. The nucleotide sequence is TGTGCCACCAGCAGAGATTTCCCACAGGGCGGCCAGCCCCAGCATTTT.